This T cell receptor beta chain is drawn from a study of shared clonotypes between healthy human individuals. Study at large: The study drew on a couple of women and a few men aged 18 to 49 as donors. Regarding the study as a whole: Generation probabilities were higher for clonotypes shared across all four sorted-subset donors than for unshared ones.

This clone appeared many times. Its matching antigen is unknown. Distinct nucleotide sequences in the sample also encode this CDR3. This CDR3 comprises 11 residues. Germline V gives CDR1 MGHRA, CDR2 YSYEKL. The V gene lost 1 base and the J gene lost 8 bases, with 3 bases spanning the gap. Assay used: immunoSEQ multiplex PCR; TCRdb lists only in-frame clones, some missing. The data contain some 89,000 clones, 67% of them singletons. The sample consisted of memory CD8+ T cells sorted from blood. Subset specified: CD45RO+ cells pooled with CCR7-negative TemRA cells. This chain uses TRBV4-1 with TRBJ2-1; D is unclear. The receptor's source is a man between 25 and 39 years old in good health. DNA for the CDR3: TGCGCCAGCAGCCAAGTAGATGAGCAGTTCTTC. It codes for CASSQVDEQFF.